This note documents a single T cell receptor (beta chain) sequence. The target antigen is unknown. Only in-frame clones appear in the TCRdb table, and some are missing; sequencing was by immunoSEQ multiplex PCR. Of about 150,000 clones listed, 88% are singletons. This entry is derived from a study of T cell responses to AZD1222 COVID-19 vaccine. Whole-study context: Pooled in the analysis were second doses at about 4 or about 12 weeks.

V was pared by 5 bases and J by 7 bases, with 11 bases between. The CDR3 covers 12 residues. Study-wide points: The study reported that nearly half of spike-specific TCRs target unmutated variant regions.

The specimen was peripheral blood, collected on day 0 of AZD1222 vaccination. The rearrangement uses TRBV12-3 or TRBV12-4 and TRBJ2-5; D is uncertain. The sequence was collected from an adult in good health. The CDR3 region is CASSRPGVTQYF. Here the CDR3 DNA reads TGTGCCAGCAGTCGTCCTGGGGTGACCCAGTACTTC.